One T cell receptor beta chain is described in this entry. Its antigen remains unidentified. The entry originates in a study of tumor and adjacent non-tumor tissue in lung cancer. Background on the study: Each sample yielded around 4.2 million productive TCRbeta reads on average.

General study results and limits: Higher tumor TCR diversity was associated with shorter survival.

Three rounds of nested PCR, following a modified ARM-PCR protocol, produced the TCRbeta library. Using its own MiXCR run on the multiplex PCR reads, TCRdb lists one record per CDR3 protein. The sample lists around 57,000 distinct CDR3 sequences, around 61% seen once, with more than 30% in the top ten. RNA was extracted from bulk tissue without any cell sorting. The normal lung tissue was taken more than 3 cm from the tumor edge. V was cut by 6 bases and J by 0 bases, with 18 bases left in between. Germline lookup yields CDR1 MDHEN and CDR2 SYDVKM. The CDR3 spans 16 residues. This chain joins TRBV28 and TRBJ2-7; D perhaps matches TRBD1 (6 bases). The sequence was collected from a man in his 70s with non-small cell lung cancer. Sequenced: distant non-tumor lung tissue. The CDR3 region is CASSLHPDRSSYEQYF. CDR3 nucleotide sequence: TGTGCCAGCAGCCTACACCCAGACAGGAGCTCCTACGAGCAGTACTTC.